The clone carrying this T cell receptor (beta chain) was seen more than once but under ten times. The method was immunoSEQ multiplex PCR; TCRdb's version includes in-frame clones alone and lacks a portion of them. The sample records over 200,000 clones, around 87% being singletons. The CDR3 spans 17 residues. V lost 4 bases and J lost 0, with 19 bases in between. Germline CDR1 MDHEN, CDR2 SYDVKM. This sample is drawn from a study of blood T cell repertoires in COVID-19. The chain links TRBV28 to TRBJ2-7; tentatively, D is TRBD2 (6 bases). The sequenced material came from peripheral blood. The TCR comes from a woman in her forties or fifties with acute or convalescent COVID-19. The CDR3 DNA is TGTGCCAGCAGTTATGGGCGGGGACCGAAGTTCTCCTACGAGCAGTACTTC. It specifies CASSYGRGPKFSYEQYF.